This T cell receptor (beta chain) was observed in a study of low-dose radiotherapy and immunotherapy resistance in tumors (dated by TCRdb to 2022 to 2024). The study in broad terms: In Cohort 1, 0.5 Gy per fraction was delivered every 2 weeks, and a total PTV dose of 6.5 Gy was prescribed. In Cohort 2, 1 Gy per fraction was delivered every two weeks, for a total of 13 Gy over 26 weeks. Patients were given nivolumab as a 240 mg flat dose every two weeks and ipilimumab at 1 mg/kg every six weeks, with both drugs delivered intravenously. Cyclophosphamide 200 mg/m2 was given intravenously every two weeks, one day before each radiation and immunotherapy administration. Starting on cycle 1 day 1, patients took 300 mg of aspirin by mouth once a day for four cycles. Randomization of trial participants into treatment groups was not performed. The translational analysis covered eight patients: three from the first dose cohort and the first five from the second dose cohort.

This specimen's time point label, interpreted: before trial treatment. The donors took part in RACIN, a single-arm, phase I, dose-escalation trial that combined nivolumab, ipilimumab, aspirin, low-dose cyclophosphamide and low-dose radiotherapy. Patients with advanced, TIL-negative solid tumors were considered eligible. TCRdb lists the instrument as Illumina HiSeq 2500. To make first-strand cDNA, Superscript III was used along with a set of TRAV- and TRBV-specific primers so that both the TCRalpha and TCRbeta chains were covered. TCRs were amplified with Phusion for 15 to 25 PCR cycles using a constant-region primer together with the adapter attached to the V primers. Isolated mRNA was amplified with the MessageAmp II aRNA Amplification Kit, using a 16-hour in vitro transcription at 37°C. mRNA for TCR sequencing was isolated with the Dynabeads mRNA DIRECT Purification Kit. Indexed Illumina adapters were added in a second Phusion PCR of roughly 25 cycles, and the PCR products were purified with AMPure XP beads. The authors' pipeline ran thus. Using custom Perl scripts, TCR sequences encoding the same protein were pooled, out-of-frame sequences were removed, and the abundance of each clonotype was computed. The analysis excluded TCR sequences that were supported by just one read. Shannon entropy, Gini index, clonality, richness, and the frequency of TCRs shared between repertoires were included as repertoire metrics. TCRdb handled the public reads itself, with Q25 trimming in fastp and clone calling in MiXCR, and kept productive beta chains. Duplicate CDR3 protein sequences are folded into a single record with the most common DNA and genes. It is TCRdb's table, rather than the study itself, that gives the V and J calls and clone size. This sample lists around 68,000 distinct CDR3 sequences; approximately 25% were detected once. About 7% of the sample rests with the top ten.

The table lists this clonotype with many counts. Its cognate antigen has yet to be identified. No much larger clone exists at a distance of one base, and base qualities are not known. V and J are trimmed by 2 bases and 0 bases, and the gene matches miss 3 bases of the junction. The germline V gene (reference sequence) sets CDR1 to DFQATT and CDR2 to SNEGSKA. There are 15 amino acids in the CDR3, from cysteine to phenylalanine inclusive. Only the CDR3 portion is preserved as DNA: 45 bases, with reading frame beginning at the first base. The TCR originated in a male donor with rectosigmoid adenocarcinoma. This sample comprised PBMCs, obtained before treatment. The sequence joins TRBV20-1 to TRBJ2-3, with TRBD2 identical over 9 junction bases. This receptor carries the CDR3 CSARLAGTSTDTQYF. At the DNA level, the sequence is TGCAGTGCTAGACTAGCGGGAACTAGCACAGATACGCAGTATTTT.